Sequencing of this TCR beta chain was carried out in a study of T cells after yellow fever vaccination. Turning to the study itself: SMART-Seq v4 Ultra Low Input prepared libraries from low-cell fractions.

General observations from the study: At around 96% for CD4 and 70% to 90% for CD8, most primary-vaccination clones showed up again after the booster. Although the secondary response was weaker, it peaked faster, at day 5 versus 15.

The germline V gene encodes CDR1 KGHSH and CDR2 LQKENI. The CDR3 has 15 residues. Germline trimming cut 8 bases from V and 3 bases from J; bases unmatched to any gene: 11. By 5'RACE template switching, TCR cDNA was produced, with a universal primer site and UMIs added in the process. One entry per CDR3 protein, called by TCRdb with MiXCR from the 5' RACE reads. Of roughly 520,000 distinct CDR3 sequences listed, 20% to 25% were seen once; the top ten hold about 15%. Notes on this clonotype: Its antigen is as yet unknown.

The clonotype was recovered from a man aged 18 to 30 who received the YFV17D yellow fever vaccine. The chain recombines TRBV18 with TRBJ2-5, with 8 bases matching TRBD1. The sample here was PBMCs, taken less than 25 days after the first yellow fever vaccination. The CDR3 is CASAAGQVLEETQYF. DNA of the CDR3: TGTGCCAGCGCCGCGGGACAGGTCCTCGAAGAGACCCAGTACTTC.